The next 22 T cell receptor beta chains were all read from a single sample in a study of cytomegalovirus exposure and HLA in healthy donors. 60 Vbeta and 13 Jbeta primers were used in PCR. Produced via immunoSEQ multiplex PCR; TCRdb's table is partial and in-frame only. The repertoire has 95,000 to 100,000 clones, approximately 77% of them found once; the top ten carry approximately 8%. The sample comprised PBMCs. The source of these receptors is a female donor in good health and CMV-seronegative.

The V gene is TRBV7-3, the J gene TRBJ2-3; weak D call: TRBD2 (6 bases). V was clipped by 5 bases and J by 5 bases, with 14 bases between them. The V gene's germline CDR1 is SGHTA and CDR2 FQGTGA. This CDR3 is 14 amino acids long. CDR3 sequence (DNA): TGTGCCAGCAGCCCTTTGCGGGGAGGAGATACGCAGTATTTT. This gives the protein CASSPLRGGDTQYF.

This clone was seen a single time. The gene calls are TRBV27 and TRBJ2-3; 7 bases are shared with TRBD1. This CDR3 has 18 residues. Germline assignment: CDR1 MNHEY and CDR2 SMNVEV (reference sequence). Trimming took 3 bases from V and 2 from J; bases not matched to a gene: 14. This CDR3 is CASSFGPRQGDFTDTQYF. Written as DNA, the CDR3 is TGTGCCAGCAGTTTCGGGCCCCGACAGGGAGACTTCACAGATACGCAGTATTTT.

The chain carries TRBV5-4 and TRBJ1-2; a weak D match, TRBD1 (5 bases). V dropped 4 bases and J dropped 2 bases, with 15 bases sitting between them. This CDR3 region has 15 residues. The germline CDR1 and CDR2 sequences are SGHNT and YYREEE (reference sequence). CDR3 protein: CASSPSQGLNYGYTF. The CDR3 region has the DNA TGTGCCAGCAGCCCCTCTCAGGGACTAAACTATGGCTACACCTTC.

There are a few counts of this clone. This chain links TRBV7-9 with TRBJ1-3; 11 bases are a match to TRBD1. CDR1 is SEHNR and CDR2 is FQNEAQ in the germline V gene (reference sequence). The V and J ends lost 1 base and 2 bases, in that order; junction bases with no gene match: 7. The CDR3 consists of 18 residues. The CDR3 DNA follows: TGTGCCAGCAGCTTAGGCAGCCCGGGACAGGGGGCTGGAAACACCATATATTTT. It codes for CASSLGSPGQGAGNTIYF.

This sequence joins TRBV18 and TRBJ1-1, with D possibly TRBD1 on 6 matching bases. CDR3 length: 15 residues. CDR1 and CDR2 (germline): KGHSH, LQKENI. Trimming pared 3 bases from V and 1 base from J, leaving 12 bases between. DNA of the CDR3: TGTGCCAGCTCACCCATACAGGGATCGAACACTGAAGCTTTCTTT. This encodes CASSPIQGSNTEAFF.

This clone was detected only once. J is TRBJ1-3 and V is TRBV6-5; unclear D gene. Trimming shortened V by 6 bases and J by 3 bases, and 12 bases separated the two germline ends. Germline values: CDR1 MNHEY, CDR2 SVGAGI. The CDR3 consists of 14 residues. CDR3 nucleotide sequence: TGTGCCAGCAGCCGGCTCACGGGTGGAAACACCATATATTTT. Translated, it gives CASSRLTGGNTIYF.

The chain couples TRBV7-3 to TRBJ2-1, with TRBD1 matching 9 bases. The CDR3 consists of 16 residues. Germline V lookup: CDR1 SGHTA, CDR2 FQGTGA. The junction had 9 bases not matched to a gene; V was cut back by 4 bases and J by 5 bases. CDR3 loop: CASSSSRDRANNEQFF. The CDR3 bases are TGTGCCAGCAGCTCGTCCCGGGACAGGGCTAACAATGAGCAGTTCTTC.

The gene calls are TRBV6-1 and TRBJ1-6; no clear D gene. The CDR3 is 12 residues long. Trimming pared 3 bases from V and 12 bases from J, leaving 9 bases between. Germline V gene lookup returns CDR1 MNHNS and CDR2 SASEGT. CDR3 loop: CASSDISGPLHF. The CDR3 bases are TGTGCCAGCAGTGATATCAGTGGACCCCTCCACTTT.

This clone was observed a single time. The chain carries TRBV6-1 and TRBJ1-4; D not resolved. CDR1 and CDR2 from the germline V gene are MNHNS and SASEGT. CDR3 length equals 15 residues. Trimming removed 8 bases from V and 1 base from J, with 14 bases in between. CDR3 sequence: CASVLAERTNEKLFF. CDR3 nucleotide sequence: TGTGCCAGCGTCTTAGCAGAACGAACTAATGAAAAACTGTTTTTT.

CDR3 DNA sequence: TGTGCCAGCAGCCCGGGACTAGCGGGGGCGGCACGGAATGAGCAGTTCTTC. Protein sequence: CASSPGLAGAARNEQFF. The V gene is TRBV5-4, the J gene TRBJ2-1; 14 bases align to TRBD2. Looked up from germline, CDR1 is SGHNT and CDR2 is YYREEE (reference sequence). V gave up 4 bases and J gave up 7 bases; unmatched junction bases: 10. The CDR3 is 17 residues long. Full variable domain (missing parts from reference TRBV5-4 and TRBJ2-1): ETGVTQSPTHLIKTRGQQVTLRCSSQSGHNTVSWYQQALGQGPQFIFQYYREEENGRGNFPPRFSGLQFPNYSSELNVNALELDDSALYLCASSPGLAGAARNEQFFGPGTRLTVL.

V and J are TRBV6-6 and TRBJ1-2, with 8 nucleotides matching TRBD1. The CDR3 covers 13 residues. The junction had 7 bases not matched to a gene; V was cut back by 5 bases and J by 8 bases. CDR1 and CDR2 (germline): MNHNY, SVGAGI (reference sequence). The CDR3 spells CASSDRGGGGYTF. As DNA, the CDR3 is TGTGCCAGCAGTGACAGGGGAGGAGGAGGCTACACCTTC.

This sequence joins TRBV6-1 and TRBJ1-1; D gene uncertain. The CDR3 has 16 residues. The germline CDR1 and CDR2 sequences are MNHNS and SASEGT. Trimming took off 2 bases at V and 10 bases at J, with 23 bases between the two ends. The CDR3 is CASSERSLRETIGAFF. The CDR3 nucleotides are TGTGCCAGCAGTGAAAGAAGTTTACGGGAGACTATAGGAGCTTTCTTT.

This clone occurred once. The chain joins TRBV9 to TRBJ2-5; D remains unclear. The V end was cut by 5 bases, the J end by 2 bases, with 10 bases between. This CDR3 contains 13 residues. CDR1 and CDR2 from the germline V gene are SGDLS and YYNGEE. Here the CDR3 DNA reads TGTGCCAGCAGTCCCTTTCCTCAAGAGACCCAGTACTTC. Protein sequence: CASSPFPQETQYF. Full variable domain (outside the CDR3, taken from reference TRBV9 and TRBJ2-5): DSGVTQTPKHLITATGQRVTLRCSPRSGDLSVYWYQQSLDQGLQFLIQYYNGEERAKGNILERFSAQQFPDLHSELNLSSLELGDSALYFCASSPFPQETQYFGPGTRLLVL.

The rearrangement joins TRBV14 to TRBJ1-1, with D tentatively TRBD1 (5 bases). Germline-derived CDR1 and CDR2 are SGHDN and FVKESK. Trimming took 7 bases from V and 4 from J, leaving 16 bases between them. CDR3 size: 14 residues. CDR3 sequence: CASIRSGSFTEAFF. The CDR3 nucleotides are TGTGCCAGCATTCGGTCAGGGTCGTTCACTGAAGCTTTCTTT.

The chain uses TRBV7-2 and TRBJ2-7; 10 bases are a match to TRBD2. This CDR3 is 17 amino acids long. Germline V CDR1 and CDR2: SGHTA, FQGNSA. V lost 1 base and J lost 4; bases outside the gene matches: 10. The CDR3 DNA follows: TGTGCCAGCAGCTTAGTTGGTGTCCTAGCGGGAGCGTACGAGCAGTACTTC. Translating it yields CASSLVGVLAGAYEQYF.

A few counts support this clone. The rearrangement joins TRBV27 to TRBJ1-1; TRBD1 might be the D (6 bases). This CDR3 comprises 13 residues. Per germline, CDR1 MNHEY and CDR2 SMNVEV (reference sequence). V was trimmed by 6 bases and J by 1 base, leaving 9 bases between them. In nucleotides, the CDR3 is TGTGCCAGCAGAGAGACAGGGAACACTGAAGCTTTCTTT. This sequence encodes CASRETGNTEAFF.

The chain is built from TRBV4-1 and TRBJ1-2; D is unclear. This CDR3 region has 13 residues. Germline values: CDR1 MGHRA, CDR2 YSYEKL. V dropped 0 bases and J dropped 4 bases, with 6 bases sitting between them. CDR3 in amino acids: CASSQDPFYGYTF. The CDR3 DNA reads as TGCGCCAGCAGCCAAGACCCCTTCTATGGCTACACCTTC.

This chain links TRBV29-1 with TRBJ2-5, with a possible D match to TRBD1 (6 bases). The V end was cut by 2 bases, the J end by 4 bases, with 17 bases between. Germline V gene data show CDR1 as SQVTM and CDR2 as ANQGSEA. CDR3 size: 15 residues. CDR3 coding DNA: TGCAGCGTTGAAAGACAGGCGCCCTGGCCAGAGACCCAGTACTTC. Translation gives CSVERQAPWPETQYF.

The CDR3 reads CASSILAGGTDTQYF. CDR3 nucleotide sequence: TGTGCCAGTAGTATACTAGCGGGGGGCACAGATACGCAGTATTTT. The gene calls are TRBV19 and TRBJ2-3; 10 bases fit TRBD2. Germline CDR1 and CDR2: LNHDA and SQIVND (reference sequence). V gave up 2 bases and J gave up 1 base; unmatched junction bases: 0. The CDR3 runs to 15 residues.

This clone appeared a few times. The chain is built from TRBV27 and TRBJ2-1; the D is unclear. Germline V lookup: CDR1 MNHEY, CDR2 SMNVEV (reference sequence). This CDR3 spans 14 amino acids. Trimming left V 2 bases short and J 4 bases short, with 9 bases between. For the CDR3, the DNA is TGTGCCAGCAGTTTACGAGACACTTACAATGAGCAGTTCTTC. Translated, it gives CASSLRDTYNEQFF.

This chain links TRBV6-5 with TRBJ2-3; TRBD2 is a possible D gene (6 bases). V lost 3 bases and J lost 2, with 9 bases in between. Germline-derived CDR1 and CDR2 are MNHEY and SVGAGI. The CDR3 totals 14 residues. The CDR3 reads CASSYGGITDTQYF. The CDR3 bases are TGTGCCAGCAGTTATGGGGGGATCACAGATACGCAGTATTTT.

The chain recombines TRBV5-6 with TRBJ2-3, with D tentatively TRBD1 (6 bases). Trimming removed 4 bases at V and 2 bases at J, with 14 bases between. The CDR3 is made up of 15 amino acids. Germline CDR1 SGHDT, CDR2 YYEEEE. The CDR3 DNA reads TGTGCCAGCAGCCCCTGGACAGAGCACACAGATACGCAGTATTTT. It translates to CASSPWTEHTDTQYF.